This T cell receptor beta chain originates from a study of blood T cells in healthy people across ages. As for this clonotype: As yet, its antigen is unknown. A much larger clone lies one base from this, so it may be a read error.

The second PCR ran roughly 6 to 11 cycles with a sample-barcoded 5' primer and J-beta primers. A tag from a template-switch adaptor with 12 random nucleotides marked each cDNA molecule. One entry per CDR3 protein results from TCRdb running MiXCR on the 5' RACE reads. The sample yields about 670,000 distinct CDR3 sequences, over 40% seen once. Study results and caveats: A conclusive naive versus antigen-experienced comparison was prevented by the unsorted PBMCs. Compared with aged donors, long-lived donors showed fewer expanded clones, suggesting selection.

Every donor gave 9.5 to 10 milliliters of peripheral blood. Trimming at V came to 0 bases and at J to 7 bases, leaving 17 bases not matched to a gene. The CDR3 extends over 18 amino acids. The sequence came from a woman aged 80 or over in good health. The J gene is TRBJ2-7, the V gene TRBV12-3 or TRBV12-4, with 8 nucleotides matching TRBD2. Material: blood. The CDR3 spells CASSLASGLRAGAHEQYF. The CDR3 bases are TGTGCCAGCAGTTTAGCGTCCGGCTTAAGAGCGGGAGCCCATGAGCAGTACTTC.